This TCR beta chain was observed in a study of control samples from healthy donors and cancer patients. The junction had 2 bases not matched to a gene; V was cut back by 0 bases and J by 1 base. The CDR3 loop spans 16 amino acids. Germline CDR1 is LGHNA and CDR2 is YNFKEQ. Here immunoSEQ multiplex PCR was the method, and the copy in TCRdb shows in-frame clones only, minus some. In the table there are some 49,000 clones, 65% to 90% of which are singletons. Sequencing was carried out using PBMCs. The chain combines TRBV4-2 with TRBJ2-3, with 9 bases aligning to TRBD2. The clonotype comes from a woman aged 45-59 years with lung cancer. CDR3 sequence (DNA): TGTGCCAGCAGCCAAGAGTTAGCGGGGGGCACAGATACGCAGTATTTT. Translated: CASSQELAGGTDTQYF.